This T cell receptor beta chain was sequenced during a study of blood T cells in healthy people across ages (dated by TCRdb to the mid-2010s). In the study overall: In model experiments, roughly one uniquely barcoded TCR beta cDNA molecule per two T cells was captured by template switching. Using deep sequencing normalized with unique cDNA molecular identifiers, the study measured how TCR beta repertoire diversity changes with age. The donors were split into four age groups: young (average 16 years), middle-aged (39), aged (over 55) and long-lived (approximately 80). To avoid experimental bias, donors of different ages were spread randomly across the sequencing lanes. Two additional independent replicas of 1 million unique cDNA reads from the same blood draw were analyzed for two donors (one aged 18 to 30 and one aged 80 or older). Broad study findings and their caveats: Estimates of total diversity from one million sequenced T cells were regarded as lower bounds and underestimates. Donor CMV infection status was unknown, potentially confounding age-related changes in expanded clonotypes. Since profiling was done on bulk unsorted PBMCs, naive and antigen-experienced compartments could not be conclusively compared. Observed TCR beta diversity per million T cells fell roughly linearly with age, and a significant reduction was already apparent by age about 43. There was a strong correlation between observed TCR beta diversity and the percentage of naive T cells measured by flow cytometry. Compared with the aged group, the long-lived group had more naive CD4+ T cells, fewer expanded clones and increased TCR diversity, a pattern suggesting age selection.

The CDR3 spans 15 residues, from the cysteine through the phenylalanine. Solely the CDR3 DNA is kept, with 45 bases framed from the first base. Trimming leaves V shorter by 5 bases and J shorter by 2 bases, with the junction holding 9 bases beyond the gene matches. Via the germline V gene (reference sequence), CDR1 is SEHNR and CDR2 FQNEAQ. The receptor library was made with 5' RACE. The sample was run on an Illumina HiSeq 2500. The second PCR ran for roughly 7 to 12 cycles and used a J-beta primer mix along with a sample-barcoded 5' primer. A unique molecular identifier was introduced onto each TCR beta cDNA molecule by a template-switch 5' adaptor carrying 12 random nucleotides. Each sample yielded at least 3 million CDR3-containing paired-end reads. The Mint cDNA synthesis kit, primed by a TRBC-specific oligonucleotide, was used to synthesize first-strand cDNA from all RNA. Following uracil-DNA glycosylase treatment, all cDNA underwent a first 18-cycle PCR with the universal primers M1SS and BC2_uni_R. Per the source publication's procedure: Each sample was normalized by randomly selecting 1 million high-quality reads, each carrying a distinct molecular identifier. Reads sharing molecular identifiers were discarded rather than binned into consensus sequences. MiTCR, set to a Q25 quality threshold and the strictest error-elimination algorithm, was used for CDR3 identification, clonotype clustering and error correction. A nonparametric unseen species model with Euler transformation was used to estimate a lower bound on total TCR beta diversity. The public reads were quality trimmed at Q25 with fastp and then assembled into clones with MiXCR by TCRdb, keeping productive beta chains. For every CDR3 protein sequence, its rows merge into one entry that carries the most common genes and DNA. The V and J calls follow TCRdb's processing rather than the paper's. The sample contains approximately 320,000 distinct CDR3 sequences, 25% to 30% of them found a single time. Clones ranked in the top ten supply 25% to 30% of the sample.

In regard to this clonotype: There is no known antigen for this receptor. Per-base quality was not reported, and no clone a single base away is much larger than it.

Donors were 35 to 40 systemically healthy Caucasian individuals from Russia aged roughly 6 to 90 years. Around 9.9 milliliters of peripheral blood were collected from each donor into EDTA-treated Vacutainer tubes. Ficoll-Paque density-gradient centrifugation was used to isolate PBMCs, with at least 7 million per sample. Trizol reagent was used to extract total RNA from the PBMCs, yielding at least 6 micrograms per sample. The percentages of naive CD45RAhigh/CD27high T cells were determined by flow cytometry on a PBMC aliquot from every donor. The sequence joins TRBV7-9 to TRBJ2-7; 7 central nucleotides agree with TRBD1. The sequence was obtained from a woman in her 70s in good health. Sequenced sample: blood. The sequence in DNA is TGTGCCAGCAGCCCTAGCCGGGACAGCCCCTACGAGCAGTACTTC. The encoded protein is CASSPSRDSPYEQYF.